This T cell receptor beta chain appears in the sequencing data of a study of T cell changes during pregnancy in multiple sclerosis. After removal of 5 bases from V and 5 bases from J, the junction contained 8 bases not matched to a gene. The CDR3 is 15 amino acids. Germline CDR1 is SEHNR and CDR2 is FQNEAQ (reference sequence). Generated by immunoSEQ multiplex PCR, the TCRdb table keeps only in-frame clones and is missing some. The sample holds about 12,000 clones, about 91% seen once. This TCR came from a female donor in good health, enrolled as a control in a pregnancy study. The source material was CD8+ T cells from peripheral blood mononuclear cells, sampled in the second trimester of pregnancy. The chain recombines TRBV7-9 with TRBJ2-3, with 9 positions matching TRBD1. The CDR3 DNA follows: TGTGCCAGCAGCCCCGGAGGGACAGGGCTAGATACGCAGTATTTT. It translates to CASSPGGTGLDTQYF. Full variable domain (rest looked up from reference TRBV7-9 and TRBJ2-3): DTGVSQNPRHKITKRGQNVTFRCDPISEHNRLYWYRQTLGQGPEFLTYFQNEAQLEKSRLLSDRFSAERPKGSFSTLEIQRTEQGDSAMYLCASSPGGTGLDTQYFGPGTRLTVL.